The 19 T cell receptor beta chains in this list originate from one sample, sequenced in a study of Ad26.COV2.S vaccination and SARS-CoV-2 variants. As to treatment: 15 to 20 received Ad26.COV2.S at low or high dose, single or two shots; a few received placebo; per-sample allocation not given. Sampling took place 63 days after the first vaccine or placebo injection. Using immunoSEQ multiplex PCR, the repertoire was profiled, and TCRdb retains in-frame clones only, with some absent. The sample carries 400,000 to 500,000 clones, around 89% recorded once. The material was peripheral blood, obtained in a trial of Ad26.COV2.S vaccine versus placebo. These receptors originate from a person between 18 and 65 years old who received the Ad26.COV2.S COVID-19 vaccine or a placebo.

The rearrangement uses TRBV7-9 and TRBJ1-4; a possible D gene is TRBD1 (5 bases). Per germline, CDR1 SEHNR and CDR2 FQNEAQ (reference sequence). The CDR3 contains 18 residues. Trimming left V 1 base short and J 5 bases short, with 20 bases between. CDR3 nucleotides: TGTGCCAGCAGCTTAGACCGGGGAGGCTGGGGGGAGAATGAAAAACTGTTTTTT. Translated, it gives CASSLDRGGWGENEKLFF. Variable domain in full (rest from reference TRBV7-9 and TRBJ1-4): DTGVSQNPRHKITKRGQNVTFRCDPISEHNRLYWYRQTLGQGPEFLTYFQNEAQLEKSRLLSDRFSAERPKGSFSTLEIQRTEQGDSAMYLCASSLDRGGWGENEKLFFGSGTQLSVL.

The CDR3 DNA is TGTGCCAGCAGCCCCCCCACCGGGGAGCTGTTTTTT. Protein product: CASSPPTGELFF. The chain carries TRBV9 and TRBJ2-2; no clear D gene. This CDR3 spans 12 amino acids. Trimming shortened V by 4 bases and J by 4 bases, and 5 bases separated the two germline ends. From germline, CDR1 is SGDLS and CDR2 YYNGEE.

The chain uses TRBV4-3 and TRBJ2-7; D is unresolved. With 0 bases removed from V and 0 bases from J, the gap between germline ends came to 12 bases. CDR3 length equals 16 residues. The germline gives CDR1 LGHNA, CDR2 YSLEER. The CDR3 reads CASSQELATFSYEQYF. CDR3 coding DNA: TGCGCCAGCAGCCAAGAACTTGCCACCTTCTCCTACGAGCAGTACTTC.

CDR3 sequence: CASSPPDRGNEQFF. The CDR3 DNA reads as TGTGCCAGCTCACCACCGGACAGGGGAAATGAGCAGTTCTTC. The V gene is TRBV18, the J gene TRBJ2-1; the match to TRBD1 covers 9 bases. CDR1 is KGHSH and CDR2 is LQKENI in the germline V gene. With V trimmed by 0 bases and J by 7 bases, 1 base remained unmatched. This CDR3 has 14 residues.

The V call is TRBV6-5, the J call TRBJ1-3; D uncertain. The CDR3 has 13 residues. With 8 bases removed from V and 4 bases from J, the gap between germline ends came to 12 bases. The germline V gene has CDR1 MNHEY and CDR2 SVGAGI. CDR3 in amino acids: CASEIDWGNTIYF. CDR3 sequence (DNA): TGTGCCAGCGAAATTGATTGGGGAAACACCATATATTTT.

This rearrangement joins TRBV10-3 to TRBJ2-7; 11 bases line up with TRBD1. Losses at the gene ends were 10 bases for V and 5 bases for J; bases not matched to a gene: 7. Germline assignment: CDR1 ENHRY and CDR2 SYGVKD. This CDR3 is 13 amino acids long. The CDR3 nucleotides read TGTGCCACCGGACAGGGGGCTTCGGACGAGCAGTACTTC. This gives the protein CATGQGASDEQYF.

The J gene is TRBJ1-1, the V gene TRBV2, with a possible D match to TRBD1 (6 bases). Per the germline V gene, CDR1 is SNHLY and CDR2 is FYNNEI. V was shortened by 3 bases and J by 3 bases, with 17 bases between the two germline ends. The CDR3 spans 16 residues. CDR3: CASSERYPRGDTEAFF. The CDR3 DNA follows: TGTGCCAGCAGTGAGAGGTACCCCAGGGGCGACACTGAAGCTTTCTTT. Using reference TRBV2 and TRBJ1-1 for the parts outside the CDR3, the full variable domain is EPEVTQTPSHQVTQMGQEVILRCVPISNHLYFYWYRQILGQKVEFLVSFYNNEISEKSEIFDDQFSVERPDGSNFTLKIRSTKLEDSAMYFCASSERYPRGDTEAFFGQGTRLTVV.

The V and J genes are TRBV7-2 and TRBJ2-3; 8 bases fit TRBD2. The V segment lost 4 bases and the J segment 10 bases; nucleotides outside the gene matches: 4. Germline CDR1 SGHTA, CDR2 FQGNSA. The CDR3 has 12 residues. CDR3 nucleotide sequence: TGTGCCAGCAGCTCGGGGGGGTGGGCGCAGTATTTT. As protein: CASSSGGWAQYF.

The chain recombines TRBV11-3 with TRBJ2-5; D unresolved. V gave up 0 bases and J gave up 5 bases, with 10 bases separating them. The CDR3 spans 14 residues. Germline V lookup: CDR1 SGHNT, CDR2 YENEEA. The CDR3 spells CASSLDGVSETQYF. For the CDR3, the DNA is TGTGCCAGCAGCTTAGATGGGGTATCCGAGACCCAGTACTTC.

This sequence joins TRBV6-5 and TRBJ1-1; perhaps TRBD1 as D (5 bases). Trimming cost V 7 bases and J 0 bases, with 9 bases left between them. The CDR3 has 13 residues. CDR1 and CDR2 from the germline V gene are MNHEY and SVGAGI. The CDR3 reads CASMAGMNTEAFF. The DNA for the CDR3 is TGTGCCAGCATGGCAGGGATGAACACTGAAGCTTTCTTT.

The V and J genes are TRBV11-2 and TRBJ2-5, with 10 bases that match TRBD1. The CDR3 spans 13 residues. V lost 3 bases, J lost 5 bases, and 0 bases stayed unmatched. Germline-derived CDR1 and CDR2 are SGHAT and FQNNGV. The CDR3 sequence is CASSLDRGETQYF. In nucleotides, the CDR3 is TGTGCCAGCAGCTTGGACAGGGGGGAGACCCAGTACTTC.

This clone appeared a few times. The V and J genes are TRBV6-2 or TRBV6-3 and TRBJ2-1; 10 nucleotides match TRBD2. Unmatched junction bases numbered 6, after V lost 0 bases and J lost 4 bases. The length of the CDR3 is 17 residues. Germline CDR1 is MNHEY and CDR2 is SVGEGT. DNA of the CDR3: TGTGCCAGCAGTTACTCTCCCCTAGCGGGGGTATACAATGAGCAGTTCTTC. Its translation: CASSYSPLAGVYNEQFF.

The chain uses TRBV19 and TRBJ2-7, with 16 bases that match TRBD2. This CDR3 is 17 amino acids long. With V trimmed by 10 bases and J by 0 bases, 9 bases remained unmatched. Germline CDR1 and CDR2: LNHDA and SQIVND (reference sequence). CDR3 amino acids: CATSPGLAGGSSYEQYF. DNA for the CDR3: TGTGCCACCTCCCCGGGACTAGCGGGGGGGAGCTCCTACGAGCAGTACTTC.

V and J are TRBV28 and TRBJ2-7; 11 bases map to TRBD1. J was trimmed by 4 bases and V by 6 bases; bases with no gene match: 5. The CDR3 consists of 14 residues. CDR1 is MDHEN and CDR2 is SYDVKM in the germline V gene. CDR3 in amino acids: CASREGQGVYEQYF. CDR3 nucleotides: TGTGCCAGCAGGGAGGGACAGGGGGTATACGAGCAGTACTTC.

This clone was seen just once. The V gene is TRBV6-5, the J gene TRBJ2-1; 7 bases are a match to TRBD2. V was clipped by 10 bases and J by 0 bases; unmatched bases: 6. This CDR3 spans 14 amino acids. Germline lookup yields CDR1 MNHEY and CDR2 SVGAGI. CDR3 residues: CAIPGGGSYNEQFF. CDR3 in DNA: TGTGCCATCCCTGGCGGGGGCTCCTACAATGAGCAGTTCTTC.

The chain uses TRBV2 and TRBJ2-1; 11 bases match TRBD2. J lost 5 bases, V lost 7 bases, and 7 bases had no gene match. The CDR3 spans 15 residues. Germline lookup yields CDR1 SNHLY and CDR2 FYNNEI. The CDR3 nucleotides are TGTGCCAGCAACCTGGGACTAGCGGTGAACAATGAGCAGTTCTTC. It specifies CASNLGLAVNNEQFF.

This chain connects TRBV4-1 to TRBJ2-7; no clear D. The CDR3 length is 15 residues. CDR1 is MGHRA and CDR2 is YSYEKL in the germline V gene. With 0 bases removed from V and 2 bases from J, the gap between germline ends came to 11 bases. CDR3 loop: CASSQEARHPYEQYF. The CDR3, as DNA: TGCGCCAGCAGCCAAGAGGCACGGCACCCCTACGAGCAGTACTTC.

In this sample, this clone turned up a few times. This chain uses TRBV6-6 with TRBJ1-2; the match to TRBD1 covers 8 bases. This CDR3 spans 10 amino acids. V gave up 10 bases and J gave up 14 bases; unmatched junction bases: 9. Germline V lookup: CDR1 MNHNY, CDR2 SVGAGI (reference sequence). The CDR3 reads CATWGTGQTF. The CDR3 DNA sequence: TGTGCCACCTGGGGGACAGGCCAAACCTTC.

The V gene is TRBV4-3, the J gene TRBJ2-3, with D unclear. Trimming stripped 0 bases from V and 2 bases from J, with 9 bases between. The CDR3 runs 15 residues. Germline CDR1 is LGHNA and CDR2 is YSLEER. CDR3 amino acids: CASSQDTLSTDTQYF. The CDR3 DNA sequence: TGCGCCAGCAGCCAAGATACCTTATCCACAGATACGCAGTATTTT.